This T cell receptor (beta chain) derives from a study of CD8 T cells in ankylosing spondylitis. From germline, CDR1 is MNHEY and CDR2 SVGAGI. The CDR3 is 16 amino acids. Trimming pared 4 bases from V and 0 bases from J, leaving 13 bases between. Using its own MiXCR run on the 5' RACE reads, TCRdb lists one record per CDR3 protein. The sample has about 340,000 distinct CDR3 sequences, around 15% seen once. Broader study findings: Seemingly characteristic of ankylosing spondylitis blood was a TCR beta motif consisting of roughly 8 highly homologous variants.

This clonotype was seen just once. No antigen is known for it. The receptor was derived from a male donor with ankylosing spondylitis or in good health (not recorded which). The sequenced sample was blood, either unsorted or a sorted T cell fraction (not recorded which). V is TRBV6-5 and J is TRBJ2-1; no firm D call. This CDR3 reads CASSFVPASSYNEQFF. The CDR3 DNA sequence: TGTGCCAGCAGTTTCGTTCCGGCTAGCTCCTACAATGAGCAGTTCTTC.